Below are 10 T cell receptor beta chains sequenced from a single sample in a study of cytomegalovirus exposure and HLA in healthy donors. The study ran its PCR with 60 Vbeta and 13 Jbeta primers. The protocol was immunoSEQ multiplex PCR, while the TCRdb copy is restricted to in-frame clones and leaves out a portion. Of 150,000 or so clones detected, around 84% appear once; the ten largest clones hold 2% to 2.5%. The sample was PBMCs. The origin of the receptors is a woman aged 18 to 35 in good health and CMV-seronegative.

The chain recombines TRBV9 with TRBJ2-1; D is unclear. With 0 bases removed from V and 5 bases from J, the gap between germline ends came to 9 bases. Germline CDR1 reads SGDLS; CDR2 reads YYNGEE. The CDR3 is 14 residues long. The CDR3 nucleotides are TGTGCCAGCAGCGTAGGAGGCAGAAACAATGAGCAGTTCTTC. It specifies CASSVGGRNNEQFF.

The sample holds a few counts of this clone. The gene calls are TRBV9 and TRBJ2-7; TRBD2 is a possible D gene (6 bases). V was clipped by 0 bases and J by 1 base, with 14 bases between them. Germline CDR1 is SGDLS and CDR2 is YYNGEE. The CDR3 has 16 amino acids. The CDR3 DNA reads as TGTGCCAGCAGCGTAGGGATTAGCGGAGAATCCTACGAGCAGTACTTC. Protein: CASSVGISGESYEQYF.

J is TRBJ2-5 and V is TRBV9, with TRBD1 as a possible D gene (6 bases). CDR1 SGDLS and CDR2 YYNGEE come from the germline V gene. V was clipped by 4 bases and J by 4 bases, with 8 bases between them. The CDR3 totals 12 residues. The CDR3 region is CASSFRGETQYF. The CDR3 nucleotides are TGTGCCAGCAGCTTCAGGGGAGAGACCCAGTACTTC.

V gene TRBV6-5 combines with J gene TRBJ2-1; no clear D. With 4 bases removed from V and 9 bases from J, the gap between germline ends came to 7 bases. This CDR3 region has 11 residues. From germline, CDR1 is MNHEY and CDR2 SVGAGI. The CDR3 nucleotides are TGTGCCAGCAGTTCCTCTATTGAGCAGTTCTTC. It translates to CASSSSIEQFF.

This clone was observed a handful of times. V is TRBV5-5 and J is TRBJ2-1, with 7 bases aligning to TRBD1. Per germline, CDR1 SGHKS and CDR2 YYEKEE (reference sequence). This CDR3 is 16 amino acids long. The junction had 13 bases not matched to a gene; V was cut back by 5 bases and J by 5 bases. The DNA for the CDR3 is TGTGCCAGCAGGCAGAGGTTGGGACAGATAAACAATGAGCAGTTCTTC. Translated, it gives CASRQRLGQINNEQFF.

V usage is TRBV19 and J usage is TRBJ1-6, with D possibly being TRBD1 (6 bases). Per the germline V gene, CDR1 is LNHDA and CDR2 is SQIVND (reference sequence). The CDR3 is 15 residues long. V dropped 4 bases and J dropped 7 bases, with 14 bases sitting between them. The CDR3 sequence: CASSKDSPPNSPLHF. CDR3 DNA: TGTGCCAGTAGTAAGGACAGCCCCCCAAATTCACCCCTCCACTTT.

The chain is built from TRBV5-4 and TRBJ2-3; 11 positions agree with TRBD2. CDR1 and CDR2 (germline): SGHNT, YYREEE (reference sequence). The V segment lost 6 bases and the J segment 1 base; nucleotides outside the gene matches: 7. The CDR3 runs to 16 residues. The DNA of the CDR3 is TGTGCCAGCACCCTCATAGCGGGGGGGGGCACAGATACGCAGTATTTT. Protein product: CASTLIAGGGTDTQYF.

The gene calls are TRBV15 and TRBJ2-7, with D unresolved. Trimming cost V 2 bases and J 3 bases, with 14 bases left between them. The germline V gene has CDR1 LNHNV and CDR2 YYDKDF (reference sequence). This CDR3 is 15 amino acids long. Here the CDR3 DNA reads TGTGCCACCAGCAGATGGGTGGCCCCTAGCTACGAGCAGTACTTC. This codes for CATSRWVAPSYEQYF.

The chain joins TRBV4-2 to TRBJ2-1; tentatively, D is TRBD2 (6 bases). Germline CDR1 reads LGHNA; CDR2 reads YNFKEQ. CDR3 size: 16 residues. V was trimmed by 0 bases and J by 0 bases, leaving 9 bases between them. The CDR3 here is CASSQEAGSSYNEQFF. The DNA for the CDR3 is TGTGCCAGCAGCCAAGAAGCGGGTAGCTCCTACAATGAGCAGTTCTTC.

The chain joins TRBV19 to TRBJ2-3; weak D call: TRBD2 (7 bases). The germline V and J ends were trimmed by 3 bases and 7 bases, with 17 bases remaining between them. Germline V gene lookup returns CDR1 LNHDA and CDR2 SQIVND (reference sequence). The CDR3 totals 15 residues. The CDR3 protein is CASSMGGASMYTQYF. CDR3 nucleotide sequence: TGTGCCAGTAGTATGGGGGGGGCTAGTATGTATACGCAGTATTTT.